The clone carrying this T cell receptor (beta chain) has only one observation. Unmatched junction bases numbered 13, after V lost 10 bases and J lost 6 bases. The germline gives CDR1 LNHDA, CDR2 SQIVND (reference sequence). There are 15 residues in the CDR3. In the original processing: Reference gene primer amplification in the assay estimated nucleated cell counts. Assay: immunoSEQ multiplex PCR; the TCRdb copy retains only in-frame clones and omits some. For V, J and clone size, that table is used; D and trimming come from the DNA. The data show around 370,000 clones, under 95% seen once. The sample comes from a study of blood T cell repertoires in COVID-19. Background on the study: The origin of the acute and convalescent COVID-19 samples was the United States, Italy and Spain. From T cells, B-cell-depleted T cells, or PBMCs came the material, which was cDNA or gDNA.

The TCR sequence derives from a woman aged 18-35 years who had recovered from COVID-19. J is TRBJ1-5 and V is TRBV19; 9 nucleotides line up with TRBD1. Sequenced sample: peripheral blood. The CDR3 nucleotides are TGTGCCACAGCACAGGGGACAGGGACGAGTCAGCCCCAGCATTTT. Protein sequence: CATAQGTGTSQPQHF.